This T cell receptor (beta chain) was sequenced in a study of T cell repertoires in cytomegalovirus infection. For the study at large: Epitope selection comprised recently identified HLA-C-restricted CMV epitopes and well-studied HLA-B-restricted CMV epitopes. Indications came from public TCR beta signatures; they pointed to CMV infection and to a matching HLA type. Findings and caveats of the study: In two of eight donors, the top clonotype was HLA-C-restricted CMV-specific.

Note on this clonotype: Its target is unknown.

TCRdb processed the reads anew with MiXCR; each CDR3 protein has one entry. The sample has hundreds of thousands of distinct CDR3 sequences; less than 40% are singletons. With 0 bases removed from V and 7 bases from J, the gap between germline ends came to 16 bases. Germline lookup yields CDR1 MGHRA and CDR2 YSYEKL. The CDR3 is made up of 16 amino acids. J is TRBJ2-1 and V is TRBV4-1; TRBD1 is a possible D gene (5 bases). The material sequenced was cultured CD8+ T cells from PBMCs, taken from culture after CMV antigen stimulation. The TCR was taken from a human donor in good health (CMV status not recorded). Some clones in this sample may be carry-over from other donors' samples. The CDR3 loop is CASSQDGARVGNEQFF. The CDR3 DNA reads as TGCGCCAGCAGCCAAGATGGGGCCAGGGTGGGTAATGAGCAGTTCTTC.